The 13 T cell receptor beta chains listed next were all sequenced from one sample in a study of cytomegalovirus exposure and HLA in healthy donors. Generated by immunoSEQ multiplex PCR, the TCRdb table keeps only in-frame clones and is missing some. The table includes about 78,000 clones, almost 97% detected once. The sequenced sample consisted of PBMCs. These receptors all come from a young man in good health and CMV-seropositive.

This chain joins TRBV5-6 and TRBJ2-2; D unclear. The CDR3 loop spans 19 amino acids. Trimming cost V 1 base and J 3 bases, with 22 bases left between them. Germline V gene sequence: CDR1 SGHDT, CDR2 YYEEEE. The CDR3 loop is CASSLWYRLPRLYTGELFF. The DNA of the CDR3 is TGTGCCAGCAGCTTGTGGTATAGGCTTCCCAGGTTATACACCGGGGAGCTGTTTTTT.

The chain recombines TRBV11-2 with TRBJ2-7; D might be TRBD2 (6 bases). The CDR3 totals 15 residues. The germline gives CDR1 SGHAT, CDR2 FQNNGV. Trimming left V 5 bases short and J 2 bases short, with 16 bases between. CDR3 bases: TGTGCCAGCAGCGTCCGGAGGGCGGGGACCTACGAGCAGTACTTC. This gives the protein CASSVRRAGTYEQYF.

CDR3 protein: CASSLSQGPGNTIYF. In DNA, the CDR3 is TGTGCCAGCAGTTTATCGCAGGGGCCGGGAAACACCATATATTTT. The rearrangement uses TRBV28 and TRBJ1-3, with D possibly matching TRBD1 (6 bases). There are 15 residues in the CDR3. Trimming cost V 1 base and J 4 bases, with 11 bases left between them. CDR1 is MDHEN and CDR2 is SYDVKM in the germline V gene. The full variable domain, completed using reference TRBV28 and TRBJ1-3, is DVKVTQSSRYLVKRTGEKVFLECVQDMDHENMFWYRQDPGLGLRLIYFSYDVKMKEKGDIPEGYSVSREKKERFSLILESASTNQTSMYLCASSLSQGPGNTIYFGEGSWLTVV.

The chain is built from TRBV13 and TRBJ2-7; 14 bases match TRBD2. The germline CDR1 and CDR2 sequences are PRHDT and FYEKMQ (reference sequence). Unmatched junction bases numbered 1, after V lost 4 bases and J lost 5 bases. The CDR3 has 14 amino acids. The CDR3 sequence: CASSSGLAGDEQYF. The CDR3 bases are TGTGCCAGCAGCTCGGGACTAGCGGGGGACGAGCAGTACTTC. Full variable domain (remainder filled in from reference TRBV13 and TRBJ2-7): AAGVIQSPRHLIKEKRETATLKCYPIPRHDTVYWYQQGPGQDPQFLISFYEKMQSDKGSIPDRFSAQQFSDYHSELNMSSLELGDSALYFCASSSGLAGDEQYFGPGTRLTVT.

This chain joins TRBV5-1 and TRBJ1-4; 10 bases align to TRBD1. Germline CDR1 SGHRS, CDR2 YFSETQ. CDR3 length: 14 amino acids. The trim removed 3 bases at V and 4 bases at J, leaving 0 bases unmatched. The DNA of the CDR3 is TGCGCCAGCAGCTGGACAGGGGGTAATGAAAAACTGTTTTTT. It translates to CASSWTGGNEKLFF.

The V call is TRBV5-5, the J call TRBJ2-5, with TRBD2 matching over 12 bases. V gave up 5 bases and J gave up 5 bases; unmatched junction bases: 4. Germline V gene sequence: CDR1 SGHKS, CDR2 YYEKEE (reference sequence). The CDR3 is 14 amino acids. The chain's CDR3 is CASSRLAGAETQYF. The CDR3 bases are TGTGCCAGCAGTCGACTAGCGGGAGCGGAGACCCAGTACTTC.

V is TRBV9 and J is TRBJ2-6; 8 bases align to TRBD2. In germline, CDR1 is SGDLS, CDR2 YYNGEE. The CDR3 has 15 amino acids. V was pared by 3 bases and J by 2 bases, with 1 base of the junction left unmatched. The CDR3 region has the DNA TGTGCCAGCAGCGCGGGAGGGGCTGGGGCCAACGTCCTGACTTTC. It encodes CASSAGGAGANVLTF.

The genes are TRBV15 and TRBJ2-5; TRBD1 might be the D (6 bases). Germline V gene sequence: CDR1 LNHNV, CDR2 YYDKDF (reference sequence). V lost 1 base, J lost 4 bases, and 13 bases lay in between. CDR3 size: 15 residues. The CDR3 is CATSRGQGRGETQYF. The CDR3 coding sequence is TGTGCCACCAGCAGAGGGCAGGGGAGAGGAGAGACCCAGTACTTC.

This clone has only one observation. The chain combines TRBV11-1 with TRBJ2-7, with D uncertain. The CDR3 length is 15 residues. V dropped 5 bases and J dropped 5 bases, with 19 bases sitting between them. Germline V lookup: CDR1 SGHAT, CDR2 FQDESV (reference sequence). In DNA, the CDR3 is TGTGCCAGCAGCAAGAGGATCGACGATCCCAACGAGCAGTACTTC. Amino acids: CASSKRIDDPNEQYF.

The chain links TRBV7-8 to TRBJ2-1; 10 bases are a match to TRBD1. The V and J ends lost 5 bases and 8 bases, in that order; junction bases with no gene match: 12. Germline loops: CDR1 SGHVS, CDR2 FQNEAQ. This CDR3 has 16 amino acids. The CDR3 DNA reads as TGTGCCAGCAGCCCAAAGGGGACAGGGGATAGGGATGAGCAGTTCTTC. It is translated as CASSPKGTGDRDEQFF. Full variable domain (rest looked up from reference TRBV7-8 and TRBJ2-1): GAGVSQSPRYKVAKRGQDVALRCDPISGHVSLFWYQQALGQGPEFLTYFQNEAQLDKSGLPSDRFFAERPEGSVSTLKIQRTQQEDSAVYLCASSPKGTGDRDEQFFGPGTRLTVL.

As regards this clone: This CDR3 is missing its conserved last phenylalanine or tryptophan, likely due to a read error. V usage is TRBV10-2 and J usage is TRBJ2-7, with 9 bases that match TRBD1. This CDR3 has 15 amino acids. CDR1 and CDR2 (germline): WSHSY, SAAADI. Losses at the gene ends were 3 bases for V and 3 bases for J; bases not matched to a gene: 6. The CDR3 bases are TGCGCCAGCAGTGATTCGGGACAGGGAATCTACGAGCAGTACCTC. It codes for CASSDSGQGIYEQYL.

The genes are TRBV7-8 and TRBJ2-2, with 8 bases matching TRBD1. Germline V gene data show CDR1 as SGHVS and CDR2 as FQNEAQ. V was pared by 5 bases and J by 5 bases, with 13 bases of the junction left unmatched. The CDR3 has 17 amino acids. Written as DNA, the CDR3 is TGTGCCAGCAGCACCGGATGGGGCCAGGGGGCGACCGGGGAGCTGTTTTTT. The encoded protein is CASSTGWGQGATGELFF. The whole variable domain, filled in from reference TRBV7-8 and TRBJ2-2, reads GAGVSQSPRYKVAKRGQDVALRCDPISGHVSLFWYQQALGQGPEFLTYFQNEAQLDKSGLPSDRFFAERPEGSVSTLKIQRTQQEDSAVYLCASSTGWGQGATGELFFGEGSRLTVL.

In nucleotides, the CDR3 is TGCGCCAGCGGAGAACAGGGAAGCTCCTATAATTCACCCCTCCACTTT. It yields the protein CASGEQGSSYNSPLHF. The chain is built from TRBV5-1 and TRBJ1-6; weak D call: TRBD1 (6 bases). The CDR3 extends over 16 amino acids. Deletions cut 7 bases from V and 0 bases from J, with 14 bases between. Germline values: CDR1 SGHRS, CDR2 YFSETQ.